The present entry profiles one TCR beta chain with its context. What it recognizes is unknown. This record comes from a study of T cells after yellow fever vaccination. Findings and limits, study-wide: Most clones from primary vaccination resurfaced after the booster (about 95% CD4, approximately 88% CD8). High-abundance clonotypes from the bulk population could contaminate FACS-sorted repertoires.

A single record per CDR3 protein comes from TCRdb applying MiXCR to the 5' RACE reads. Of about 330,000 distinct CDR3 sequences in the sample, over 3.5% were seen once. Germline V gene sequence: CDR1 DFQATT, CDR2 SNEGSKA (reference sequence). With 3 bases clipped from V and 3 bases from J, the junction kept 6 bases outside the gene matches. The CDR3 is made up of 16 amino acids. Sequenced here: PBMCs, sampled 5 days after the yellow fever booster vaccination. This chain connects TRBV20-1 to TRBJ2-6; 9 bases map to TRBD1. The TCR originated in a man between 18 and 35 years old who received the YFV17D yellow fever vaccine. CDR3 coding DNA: TGCAGTGCTAGCGACAGGGGGATCTTTGGGGCCAACGTCCTGACTTTC. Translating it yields CSASDRGIFGANVLTF.